The 22 T cell receptor beta chains below come from one sample, sequenced in a study of cytomegalovirus exposure and HLA in healthy donors. The PCR made use of 60 Vbeta and 13 Jbeta primers. The protocol was immunoSEQ multiplex PCR, while the TCRdb copy is restricted to in-frame clones and leaves out a portion. This table holds fewer than 100,000 clones, about 80% found once. The material sequenced was PBMCs. Every receptor here comes from a man aged 40-49 years in good health and CMV-seronegative.

This clone was seen a handful of times. The J gene is TRBJ2-2, the V gene TRBV5-1; TRBD2 aligns across 8 bases. Trimming took 5 bases from V and 2 from J; bases not matched to a gene: 14. Germline values: CDR1 SGHRS, CDR2 YFSETQ. This CDR3 region has 18 residues. CDR3 DNA sequence: TGCGCCAGCAGTGACCCCAATGAGAGCGGGGGTAACACCGGGGAGCTGTTTTTT. Translated: CASSDPNESGGNTGELFF.

This chain connects TRBV6-4 to TRBJ2-2, with 10 bases fitting TRBD2. This CDR3 contains 16 residues. Per germline, CDR1 MRHNA and CDR2 SNTAGT. V dropped 7 bases and J dropped 6; count of bases not matched to a gene: 11. The CDR3 loop is CASKQTGTSEPGELFF. The CDR3 bases are TGTGCCAGCAAACAAACCGGGACTAGCGAACCCGGGGAGCTGTTTTTT.

V is TRBV28 and J is TRBJ2-7; TRBD1 aligns across 7 bases. In germline, CDR1 is MDHEN, CDR2 SYDVKM. This CDR3 spans 14 amino acids. The J segment lost 3 bases and the V segment lost 5 bases, leaving 7 bases of the junction unmatched. CDR3 region: CASSPQTGIYEQYF. CDR3 DNA sequence: TGTGCCAGCAGTCCCCAGACAGGGATCTACGAGCAGTACTTC.

V gene TRBV5-1 combines with J gene TRBJ2-3; 7 nucleotides match TRBD1. This CDR3 is built from 15 residues. V lost 0 bases to trimming and J lost 9 bases; unmatched junction nucleotides: 10. Germline CDR1 is SGHRS and CDR2 is YFSETQ. Written as DNA, the CDR3 is TGCGCCAGCAGCTTGGTGGCCGAAGGGGGCCCAACGCAGTATTTT. Residues: CASSLVAEGGPTQYF.

The chain employs TRBV4-3 and TRBJ2-4; TRBD2 agrees at 9 bases. Trimming removed 1 base from V and 4 bases from J; junction bases left unmatched: 11. From germline, CDR1 is LGHNA and CDR2 YSLEER. This CDR3 is 18 amino acids long. CDR3 residues: CASSQGMLAGRKKNIQYF. The CDR3 DNA follows: TGCGCCAGCAGCCAAGGGATGCTAGCGGGGCGGAAAAAAAACATTCAGTACTTC.

The chain has TRBV5-6 and TRBJ2-7; 9 bases are a match to TRBD2. Looked up from germline, CDR1 is SGHDT and CDR2 is YYEEEE. V lost 0 bases to trimming and J lost 4 bases; unmatched junction nucleotides: 11. This CDR3 has 17 residues. DNA of the CDR3: TGTGCCAGCAGCTTGGCCACTAGCGGGCCATACGGGTACGAGCAGTACTTC. Its translation: CASSLATSGPYGYEQYF.

This clone was seen once. This chain joins TRBV10-3 and TRBJ2-2; the D gene is possibly TRBD1 (6 bases). The CDR3 length is 14 residues. Germline V gene sequence: CDR1 ENHRY, CDR2 SYGVKD. Trimming cost V 4 bases and J 4 bases, with 10 bases left between them. Here the CDR3 DNA reads TGTGCCATCAGTGTGGACAGTTTCACCGGGGAGCTGTTTTTT. Amino acids: CAISVDSFTGELFF.

The gene calls are TRBV27 and TRBJ2-7; 9 nucleotides align to TRBD2. V was clipped by 3 bases and J by 0 bases; unmatched bases: 3. CDR3 length: 15 amino acids. The germline V gene encodes CDR1 MNHEY and CDR2 SMNVEV (reference sequence). CDR3 sequence reads: CASSLVSGSSYEQYF. The CDR3 DNA reads as TGTGCCAGCAGTTTGGTTAGCGGGAGCTCCTACGAGCAGTACTTC.

This clone showed up just a few times. The V and J genes are TRBV27 and TRBJ1-5; D may be TRBD1 (5 bases). This CDR3 contains 14 residues. V was cut by 6 bases and J by 0 bases, with 9 bases left in between. Per germline, CDR1 MNHEY and CDR2 SMNVEV (reference sequence). CDR3 DNA: TGTGCCAGCAGATCAGGGTATAGCAATCAGCCCCAGCATTTT. Translation gives CASRSGYSNQPQHF.

The chain links TRBV5-6 to TRBJ2-7, with 8 bases identical to TRBD1. The germline gives CDR1 SGHDT, CDR2 YYEEEE. The CDR3 is 13 residues long. The V and J ends lost 3 bases and 3 bases, in that order; junction bases with no gene match: 2. Here the CDR3 reads CASSWGTGYEQYF. CDR3 DNA sequence: TGTGCCAGCAGCTGGGGGACAGGCTACGAGCAGTACTTC.

V usage is TRBV15 and J usage is TRBJ2-5; TRBD1 is a possible D gene (6 bases). The V gene's germline CDR1 is LNHNV and CDR2 YYDKDF (reference sequence). Trimming removed 4 bases from V and 3 bases from J, with 9 bases in between. This CDR3 comprises 13 residues. CDR3 in amino acids: CATSITGKETQYF. The CDR3 DNA reads as TGTGCCACCAGCATAACAGGGAAAGAGACCCAGTACTTC.

This chain uses TRBV21-1 with TRBJ2-1; TRBD1 is taken as the D call from the table, unchecked against the DNA. TRBV21-1 is a known pseudogene. This CDR3 spans 14 amino acids. CDR3 nucleotides: TGTGCCAGCCGACCGAGGACAGGGGGAAGTGAGCAGTTCTTC. Translated, it gives CASRPRTGGSEQFF.

Only one count was recorded for this clone. The chain combines TRBV29-1 with TRBJ2-1, with a tentative D call TRBD2 (6 bases). Germline V gene lookup returns CDR1 SQVTM and CDR2 ANQGSEA. V gave up 1 base and J gave up 11 bases, with 12 bases separating them. This CDR3 is 12 amino acids long. This CDR3 is CSVEASGTQQFF. CDR3 nucleotides: TGCAGCGTTGAAGCGTCCGGGACTCAGCAGTTCTTC.

This clone has only a few counts. The chain carries TRBV5-5 and TRBJ1-1, with D perhaps TRBD1 (5 bases). Trimming shortened V by 1 base and J by 2 bases, and 9 bases separated the two germline ends. The CDR3 has 14 residues. CDR1 is SGHKS and CDR2 is YYEKEE in the germline V gene (reference sequence). The CDR3, as DNA: TGTGCCAGCAGCTTGCAAGGGGCCAACACTGAAGCTTTCTTT. Protein product: CASSLQGANTEAFF.

The rearrangement links TRBV7-3 to TRBJ1-6; D may be TRBD1 (6 bases). From germline, CDR1 is SGHTA and CDR2 FQGTGA. The CDR3 has 14 residues. The germline V and J ends were trimmed by 1 base and 7 bases, with 8 bases remaining between them. Here the CDR3 reads CASSLRGPNSPLHF. CDR3 nucleotides: TGTGCCAGCAGCTTAAGGGGGCCAAATTCACCCCTCCACTTT.

The rearrangement joins TRBV6-1 to TRBJ2-7; TRBD2 agrees at 11 bases. CDR1 and CDR2 from the germline V gene are MNHNS and SASEGT. Germline trimming cut 8 bases from V and 4 bases from J; bases unmatched to any gene: 4. The CDR3 has 13 residues. CDR3: CASLAGGRYEQYF. As DNA, the CDR3 is TGTGCCAGCTTAGCGGGGGGGCGGTACGAGCAGTACTTC.

This chain connects TRBV16 to TRBJ2-1; perhaps TRBD2 as D (6 bases). The CDR3 totals 16 residues. Germline lookup yields CDR1 KGHSY and CDR2 FQNENV. Between the trimmed V and J ends, which lost 3 bases and 6 bases, there was a span of 18 bases. The CDR3 DNA sequence: TGTGCCAGCAGCCAGGAGGGGAGAGGGATTTTCAATGAGCAGTTCTTC. Translation: CASSQEGRGIFNEQFF.

The chain couples TRBV6-6 to TRBJ1-1, with 11 bases lining up with TRBD1. CDR3 size: 14 residues. The V gene's germline CDR1 is MNHNY and CDR2 SVGAGI (reference sequence). J lost 1 base, V lost 5 bases, and 0 bases had no gene match. The CDR3 nucleotides are TGTGCCAGCAGTGGGACAGGGGGGAACACTGAAGCTTTCTTT. Its protein is CASSGTGGNTEAFF.

This rearrangement joins TRBV6-1 to TRBJ2-1, with D possibly matching TRBD2 (6 bases). This CDR3 has 13 residues. Germline-derived CDR1 and CDR2 are MNHNS and SASEGT. Deletions cut 7 bases from V and 3 bases from J, with 10 bases between. The CDR3 reads CASTSADYNEQFF. The CDR3 region has the DNA TGTGCCAGCACTAGCGCAGACTACAATGAGCAGTTCTTC.

This clone turned up a few times. The V and J genes are TRBV7-8 and TRBJ1-1; 10 nucleotides line up with TRBD1. This CDR3 contains 15 residues. The V segment lost 5 bases and the J segment 6 bases; nucleotides outside the gene matches: 9. CDR1 is SGHVS, CDR2 FQNEAQ, per germline. The CDR3 reads CASSHRQGAMAEAFF. The DNA for the CDR3 is TGTGCCAGCAGCCACCGACAGGGGGCAATGGCTGAAGCTTTCTTT.

Concerning this clone itself: At one end, the junction sequence differs from germline, possibly due to a read error. This chain links TRBV27 with TRBJ2-7; 12 bases are a match to TRBD1. This CDR3 has 15 residues. CDR1 is MNHEY and CDR2 is SMNVEV in the germline V gene (reference sequence). CDR3 DNA sequence: TGTGCCAGCAGCGCCGGGACAGGGGGCGGGTACGAGCAATACTTC. Translated: CASSAGTGGGYEQYF.

The genes are TRBV6-1 and TRBJ1-5; tentative D call: TRBD1 (6 bases). This CDR3 comprises 15 residues. CDR1 and CDR2 (germline): MNHNS, SASEGT. Trimming removed 6 bases from V and 5 bases from J, with 17 bases in between. CDR3: CASRDRQVYHQPQHF. CDR3 sequence (DNA): TGTGCCAGCAGAGACCGACAGGTTTATCATCAGCCCCAGCATTTT.